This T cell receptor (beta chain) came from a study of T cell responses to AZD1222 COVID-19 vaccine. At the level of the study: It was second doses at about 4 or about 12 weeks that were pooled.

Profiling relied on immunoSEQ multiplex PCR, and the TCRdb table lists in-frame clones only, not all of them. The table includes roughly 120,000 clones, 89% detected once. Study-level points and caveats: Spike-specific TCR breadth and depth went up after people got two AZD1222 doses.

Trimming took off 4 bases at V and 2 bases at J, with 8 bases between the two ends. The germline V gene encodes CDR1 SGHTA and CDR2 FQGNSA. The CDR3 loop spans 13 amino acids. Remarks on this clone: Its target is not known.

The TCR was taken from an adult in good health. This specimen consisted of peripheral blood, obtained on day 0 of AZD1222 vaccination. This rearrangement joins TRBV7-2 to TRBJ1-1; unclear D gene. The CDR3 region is CASSSGGNTEAFF. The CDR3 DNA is TGTGCCAGCAGCTCGGGAGGAAACACTGAAGCTTTCTTT.